These 28 T cell receptor beta chains share one sample of origin, sequenced in a study of neurological immune-mediated disorders. A single record per CDR3 protein comes from TCRdb applying MiXCR to the 5' RACE reads. This sample has some 57,000 distinct CDR3 sequences, with under 5% found just once. Material for sequencing was PBMCs. The receptors originated from a woman aged 45-59 years with multiple sclerosis.

This clonotype was seen many times. The genes are TRBV3-1 and TRBJ1-1; no firm D call. The CDR3 consists of 13 residues. In germline, CDR1 is LGHDT, CDR2 YNNKEL (reference sequence). V was cut by 4 bases and J by 1 base, with 7 bases left in between. This CDR3 reads CASSPAGNTEAFF. The CDR3 DNA reads as TGTGCCAGCAGCCCTGCCGGGAACACTGAAGCTTTCTTT.

This clonotype was detected ten times or more. CDR3 protein: CASSFDRGANSPLHF. CDR3 bases: TGTGCCAGCAGCTTTGACAGAGGAGCCAATTCACCCCTCCACTTT. The chain has TRBV7-2 and TRBJ1-6; TRBD1 is a possible D gene (5 bases). Germline loops: CDR1 SGHTA, CDR2 FQGNSA. V was shortened by 3 bases and J by 7 bases, with 13 bases between the two germline ends. The CDR3 is 15 amino acids. Complete variable domain (other parts from reference TRBV7-2 and TRBJ1-6): GAGVSQSPSNKVTEKGKDVELRCDPISGHTALYWYRQSLGQGLEFLIYFQGNSAPDKSGLPSDRFSAERTGGSVSTLTIQRTQQEDSAVYLCASSFDRGANSPLHFGNGTRLTVT.

V is TRBV11-3 and J is TRBJ2-7; 7 nucleotides align to TRBD1. Trimming removed 5 bases from V and 3 bases from J; junction bases left unmatched: 4. CDR3 size: 13 residues. Germline CDR1 reads SGHNT; CDR2 reads YENEEA. The CDR3 here is CASSARDSYEQYF. CDR3 nucleotides: TGTGCCAGCAGCGCCCGGGACAGCTACGAGCAGTACTTC.

The V and J genes are TRBV5-1 and TRBJ2-5; the D gene is possibly TRBD1 (6 bases). Trimming left V 4 bases short and J 5 bases short, with 24 bases between. This CDR3 spans 17 amino acids. Germline V CDR1 and CDR2: SGHRS, YFSETQ. The CDR3 DNA is TGCGCCAGCAGCCCGACCATTACAGGGATCGGCAGGGAGACCCAGTACTTC. This sequence encodes CASSPTITGIGRETQYF.

As to this clonotype: The junction does not match germline at one end; this may be a read error. CDR3 sequence reads: CSALQPGNQPQNF. The CDR3 coding sequence is TGCAGTGCTCTACAACCGGGTAATCAGCCCCAGAATTTT. The V gene is TRBV20-1, the J gene TRBJ1-5; no definite D call. The CDR3 is 13 amino acids. CDR1 DFQATT and CDR2 SNEGSKA come from the germline V gene (reference sequence).

Ten or more counts support this clonotype. DNA of the CDR3: TGTGCCAGCAGTTACGGGGGAGAGACCCAGTACTTC. Encoded protein: CASSYGGETQYF. The rearrangement uses TRBV6-2 or TRBV6-3 and TRBJ2-5, with D perhaps TRBD1 or TRBD2 (5 bases each). The V end lost 2 bases, the J end lost 4 bases, and 5 bases lay between the germline ends. The CDR3 runs 12 residues. CDR1 and CDR2 from the germline V gene are MNHEY and SVGEGT.

This clonotype was observed a few times. One junction end disagrees with the germline gene, perhaps due to a read error. The chain joins TRBV7-7 to TRBJ2-2, with D possibly matching TRBD1 (5 bases). The CDR3 contains 13 residues. Looked up from germline, CDR1 is SSHAT and CDR2 is FNYEAQ (reference sequence). CDR3 sequence reads: CASSLTDRGELFF. As DNA, the CDR3 is TGTGCTAGCAGCTTGACAGATCGCGGGGAGCTGTTTTTT.

This clonotype came up many times. The rearrangement uses TRBV6-2 or TRBV6-3 and TRBJ2-3; D gene unclear. Per the germline V gene, CDR1 is MNHEY and CDR2 is SVGEGT. Trimming took off 4 bases at V and 1 base at J, with 9 bases between the two ends. CDR3 length: 14 amino acids. The CDR3 sequence is CASSLAARTDTQYF. Written as DNA, the CDR3 is TGTGCCAGCAGTTTGGCAGCGCGCACAGATACGCAGTATTTT.

This clonotype has a count of ten or more. V usage is TRBV12-3 or TRBV12-4 and J usage is TRBJ1-5; maybe TRBD1 (5 bases). V shed 11 bases and J shed 3 bases, with 14 bases lying between them. There are 13 residues in the CDR3. This chain's CDR3 is CAGGRGINQPQHF. CDR3 in DNA: TGTGCCGGCGGTCGGGGGATCAATCAGCCCCAGCATTTT.

This clonotype was counted ten times or more. The chain has TRBV10-3 and TRBJ2-2; D assignment may be TRBD1 or TRBD2 (6 bases each). The V end lost 9 bases, the J end lost 7 bases, and 21 bases lay between the germline ends. The CDR3 runs 15 residues. Germline loops: CDR1 ENHRY, CDR2 SYGVKD. Here the CDR3 reads CAITPTVGGRGELFF. In nucleotides, the CDR3 is TGTGCCATTACCCCCACCGTAGGGGGGCGCGGGGAGCTGTTTTTT.

This clonotype was recorded many times. Written as DNA, the CDR3 is TGTGCCAGCAGCAGGGGCGCCTCCTACGAGCAGTACTTC. It translates to CASSRGASYEQYF. This chain uses TRBV6-2 or TRBV6-3 with TRBJ2-7; possibly TRBD1 for D (6 bases). V was shortened by 6 bases and J by 0 bases, with 9 bases between the two germline ends. CDR1 and CDR2 (germline): MNHEY, SVGEGT. The CDR3 sequence is 13 residues long.

Ten or more counts support this clonotype. The chain is built from TRBV28 and TRBJ2-5; D is uncertain. Trimming shortened V by 7 bases and J by 4 bases, and 7 bases separated the two germline ends. The V gene's germline CDR1 is MDHEN and CDR2 SYDVKM. The CDR3 is 11 residues long. The CDR3 sequence is CASIYGETQYF. DNA of the CDR3: TGTGCCAGCATTTATGGAGAGACCCAGTACTTC.

This clonotype was seen repeatedly, ten times or more. This rearrangement joins TRBV5-4 to TRBJ2-1; 10 bases match TRBD1. Per the germline V gene, CDR1 is SGHNT and CDR2 is YYREEE (reference sequence). V trimming: 4 bases; J trimming: 6 bases; junction bases outside the gene matches: 1. The CDR3 has 13 residues. The DNA for the CDR3 is TGTGCCAGCAGCCGGACAGGGGGCAATGAGCAGTTCTTC. Encoded protein: CASSRTGGNEQFF.

This clonotype has a count of ten or more. This sequence joins TRBV5-1 and TRBJ2-5, with D hard to call. The germline CDR1 and CDR2 sequences are SGHRS and YFSETQ. This CDR3 has 13 amino acids. The V end lost 6 bases, the J end lost 2 bases, and 11 bases lay between the germline ends. The CDR3 region has the DNA TGCGCCAGCACCTGGGGTTCACAAGAGACCCAGTACTTC. It yields the protein CASTWGSQETQYF.

This chain uses TRBV7-8 with TRBJ1-1; D unresolved. V was shortened by 3 bases and J by 7 bases, with 15 bases between the two germline ends. The CDR3 contains 14 residues. Germline V CDR1 and CDR2: SGHVS, FQNEAQ. CDR3 coding DNA: TGTGCCAGCAGCTTGGCCCCGGGGAAAGGTGAAGCTTTCTTT. This sequence encodes CASSLAPGKGEAFF.

Ten or more counts support this clonotype. The chain joins TRBV7-3 to TRBJ2-1, with 11 bases matching TRBD2. The CDR3 extends over 15 amino acids. V trimming: 0 bases; J trimming: 8 bases; junction bases outside the gene matches: 3. The germline CDR1 and CDR2 sequences are SGHTA and FQGTGA. CDR3 sequence: CASSLTTSGAHEQFF. DNA of the CDR3: TGTGCCAGCAGCTTAACGACTAGCGGGGCTCATGAGCAGTTCTTC.

At least ten counts were recorded for this clonotype. The genes are TRBV5-1 and TRBJ2-2, with D perhaps TRBD1 (6 bases). The V gene's germline CDR1 is SGHRS and CDR2 YFSETQ. The CDR3 contains 15 residues. The V end lost 4 bases, the J end lost 1 base, and 11 bases lay between the germline ends. The CDR3 sequence is CASSRAGENTGELFF. CDR3 DNA sequence: TGCGCCAGCAGCCGCGCAGGGGAGAACACCGGGGAGCTGTTTTTT.

This clonotype was counted many times. This chain connects TRBV7-9 to TRBJ1-2; TRBD1 agrees at 7 bases. The trim removed 1 base at V and 5 bases at J, leaving 13 bases unmatched. This CDR3 is 17 amino acids long. CDR1 and CDR2 (germline): SEHNR, FQNEAQ (reference sequence). CDR3 region: CASSLDVGGAWRYGYTF. Written as DNA, the CDR3 is TGTGCCAGCAGCTTAGACGTAGGGGGCGCTTGGAGGTATGGCTACACCTTC.

This clonotype was seen a handful of times. One junction end disagrees with the germline gene, perhaps due to a read error. The chain links TRBV6-6 to TRBJ1-6; 8 bases line up with TRBD1. This CDR3 region has 13 residues. In germline, CDR1 is MNHNY, CDR2 SVGAGI (reference sequence). The CDR3 reads CASSIQGESPLNF. CDR3 nucleotides: TGTGCCAGCTCAATACAGGGGGAATCACCCCTCAACTTT.

This clonotype occurred many times. The J gene is TRBJ1-6, the V gene TRBV5-6, with D perhaps TRBD1 (5 bases). Trimming pared 0 bases from V and 7 bases from J, leaving 11 bases between. Germline assignment: CDR1 SGHDT and CDR2 YYEEEE. The CDR3 sequence is 15 residues long. Written as DNA, the CDR3 is TGTGCCAGCAGCTTGGGGGAGGGGCCCAATTCACCCCTCCACTTT. As protein: CASSLGEGPNSPLHF.

This clonotype was counted many times. The chain recombines TRBV14 with TRBJ2-1; 10 bases map to TRBD2. The junction had 4 bases not matched to a gene; V was cut back by 0 bases and J by 8 bases. The V gene's germline CDR1 is SGHDN and CDR2 FVKESK. CDR3 size: 15 residues. The CDR3 is CASSQEKRGGDEQFF. The CDR3 bases are TGTGCCAGCAGCCAAGAAAAGCGGGGGGGAGATGAGCAGTTCTTC.

This clonotype was seen repeatedly, ten times or more. V and J are TRBV7-6 and TRBJ2-7; 9 nucleotides align to TRBD1. The germline V gene has CDR1 SGHVS and CDR2 FNYEAQ. J gave up 4 bases and V 5 bases, and 3 bases lay outside the gene matches. The CDR3 sequence is 13 residues long. The CDR3 DNA reads as TGTGCCAGCAGCCAGGACAGGGGATACGAGCAGTACTTC. Its protein product is CASSQDRGYEQYF.

This clonotype has just a few counts. The genes are TRBV5-1 and TRBJ2-7; D possibly corresponds to TRBD1 (6 bases). The length of the CDR3 is 13 residues. V lost 0 bases and J lost 7, with 11 bases in between. Germline assignment: CDR1 SGHRS and CDR2 YFSETQ. In DNA, the CDR3 is TGCGCCAGCAGCTTGGGACAGGTGGGTGAGCAGTACTTC. As protein: CASSLGQVGEQYF.

With regard to this clonotype: At one end, the junction sequence differs from germline, possibly due to a read error. V gene TRBV30 combines with J gene TRBJ2-3; D is uncertain. CDR1 and CDR2 from the germline V gene are GTSNPN and SVGIG (reference sequence). This CDR3 has 13 amino acids. The CDR3 sequence is CAWSTISRDTQYF. The CDR3 nucleotides are TGTGCCTGGAGTACCATTAGCAGAGATACGCAGTATTTT.

This clonotype was found many times. The CDR3 region has the DNA TGCAGTGCTAGAGGAGGGGACTATGGCTACACCTTC. Translating gives CSARGGDYGYTF. The rearrangement links TRBV20-1 to TRBJ1-2; maybe TRBD1 (5 bases). Deletions cut 1 base from V and 3 bases from J, with 6 bases between. CDR1 DFQATT and CDR2 SNEGSKA come from the germline V gene (reference sequence). The CDR3 is 12 residues long.

This clonotype was found many times. The chain couples TRBV5-1 to TRBJ1-6; 8 nucleotides match TRBD1. After removal of 0 bases from V and 10 bases from J, the junction contained 6 bases not matched to a gene. The CDR3 consists of 15 residues. Looked up from germline, CDR1 is SGHRS and CDR2 is YFSETQ. CDR3 DNA sequence: TGCGCCAGCAGCTTGGCCGGGACAGGACGCTCACCCCTCCACTTT. It yields the protein CASSLAGTGRSPLHF. The full variable domain, completed using reference TRBV5-1 and TRBJ1-6, is KAGVTQTPRYLIKTRGQQVTLSCSPISGHRSVSWYQQTPGQGLQFLFEYFSETQRNKGNFPGRFSGRQFSNSRSEMNVSTLELGDSALYLCASSLAGTGRSPLHFGNGTRLTVT.

In this sample, this clonotype turned up a few times. The rearrangement uses TRBV9 and TRBJ2-5; D not resolved. Per germline, CDR1 SGDLS and CDR2 YYNGEE. V lost 1 base and J lost 1, with 17 bases in between. The CDR3 is made up of 17 amino acids. The CDR3 sequence is CASSVLDSRTSQETQYF. CDR3 in DNA: TGTGCCAGCAGCGTATTGGATAGCAGAACCTCCCAAGAGACCCAGTACTTC.

The CDR3 DNA sequence: TGCAGTGCCTGGGACACGGATTATAGCAATCAGCCCCAGCATTTT. It yields the protein CSAWDTDYSNQPQHF. This rearrangement joins TRBV20-1 to TRBJ1-5, with D tentatively TRBD1 (6 bases). V was shortened by 6 bases and J by 0 bases, with 15 bases between the two germline ends. This CDR3 has 15 residues. CDR1 and CDR2 (germline): DFQATT, SNEGSKA (reference sequence).